What follows describes a single TCR beta chain. This clonotype turned up a few times. The target of this receptor is not known. No base quality values were provided; no much bigger clone lies one nucleotide off. This sample is part of a study of T-cell memory formation after mild COVID-19 (dated by TCRdb to the early 2020s). As for the study more broadly: TCR sequence clusters from the two donors were found to be largely donor specific. The cohort was made up of two young adult volunteers, one female and one male, who were previously healthy. In a couple of donors, T-cell clones that expanded and contracted after mild COVID-19 were tracked by sequencing TCRalpha and TCRbeta repertoires over time. Results the study describes overall, beyond this receptor: From day 15 to 85, contracting clones showed balanced CD4/CD8 phenotypes, whereas a second wave of clones that expanded from day 15 to 37 leaned towards CD4+. The second-wave clones that peaked on day 37 were not confirmed to be SARS-CoV-2 specific. The detection of some responding clones in pre-infection memory suggests that pre-existing cross-reactive memory T cells joined the SARS-CoV-2 response. Contracting CD4+ clones were found mainly in CM and EM memory subsets, while CD8+ clones were enriched in EMRA. The study covered only two mild cases, and larger cohorts including severe cases with pre-infection samples were considered necessary.

Sequenced on an Illumina NovaSeq 6000. TCRalpha and TCRbeta cDNA libraries were built by 5'RACE with constant-segment primers, adding sample barcodes and unique molecular identifiers. Trizol reagent was used to extract RNA from every sample. Amplification of the libraries took two PCR steps, and the second step added a second sample barcode plus Illumina TruSeq adapters. Libraries were sequenced on an Illumina NovaSeq with 2 x 150 bp paired-end reads. In the original analysis: The reads were demultiplexed and collapsed into UMI-guided consensus sequences using migec v1.2.7. Using mixcr v2.1.11, the UMI consensuses were aligned to TRA and TRB V and J templates and assembled into clonotypes. A clonotype was counted as expanded or contracted only when both edgeR and NoisET called the clonotype significant, with the noise models trained on biological replicates. For edgeR calls, the cutoffs were a false discovery rate-adjusted p below 0.01 and a log2 fold-change threshold of 1. As an exploratory analysis of dynamics, max-normalized trajectories of the 1000 most abundant clonotypes were examined by PCA with hierarchical clustering. Each responding clone was given a CD4 or CD8 phenotype based on the CD4+ and CD8+ repertoires, which had been sequenced separately. Through fastp at Q25 and MiXCR, TCRdb rebuilt clones from the public reads, retaining in-frame beta chains. Each CDR3 protein gets just one entry, which takes the most common genes and DNA from the rows behind it. TCRdb assigned the V and J calls; the authors' analysis was not used. Across this sample there are 100,000 to 150,000 distinct CDR3 sequences, with roughly 6% seen only once. The ten largest account for roughly 2.2% of the sample.

CDR1 and CDR2, looked up from the germline V gene, are SGHTA and FQGNSA. Spanning cysteine to phenylalanine, the CDR3 consists of 14 amino acids. The read is trimmed to its CDR3 DNA, 42 bases read in frame from base 1. Trimming costs V 5 bases and J 2 bases, and their ends lie 13 bases apart. Ficoll-Paque density gradient centrifugation was the method used to isolate PBMCs. The sample taken for sequencing was PBMCs or a T cell subset sorted from them (not recorded which). This TCR came from an adult woman who had mild COVID-19 (a few samples of this study predate the infection). The sample titles of this study are shuffled in the database, so cell type and time point are left out; the donor was told from shared clones. The chain employs TRBV7-2 and TRBJ2-7, with the D gene tentatively TRBD1 or TRBD2, based on 6 matching bases in each. The CDR3 protein: CASSRRGGPYEQYF. The DNA sequence is as follows: TGTGCCAGCAGCCGGCGTGGGGGGCCCTACGAGCAGTACTTC.